A single sample is the source of the 6 T cell receptor beta chains below, sequenced in a study of T cell responses to AZD1222 COVID-19 vaccine. Sequencing was performed with immunoSEQ multiplex PCR; in TCRdb, only in-frame clones are kept and a portion is missing. The table records around 99,000 clones, about 89% of them present only once. The sample here was peripheral blood, taken 28 days after the second AZD1222 dose. These receptor sequences come from an adult who received the AZD1222 COVID-19 vaccine.

The genes are TRBV11-3 and TRBJ2-1; D not resolved. Trimming removed 5 bases from V and 6 bases from J, with 11 bases in between. There are 13 residues in the CDR3. Germline-derived CDR1 and CDR2 are SGHNT and YENEEA. The CDR3 sequence: CASSPGVRNEQFF. For the CDR3, the DNA is TGTGCCAGCAGCCCCGGCGTGCGCAATGAGCAGTTCTTC.

The chain has TRBV28 and TRBJ1-5; D is possibly TRBD1 (6 bases). Between the trimmed V and J ends, which lost 5 bases and 0 bases, there was a span of 11 bases. Germline CDR1 is MDHEN and CDR2 is SYDVKM. This CDR3 spans 15 amino acids. This CDR3 is CASSPDRYSNQPQHF. DNA for the CDR3: TGTGCCAGCAGTCCTGACAGGTATAGCAATCAGCCCCAGCATTTT.

The CDR3 region has the DNA TGTGCCAGCATCGGACAGGGGATAGGGTCACCCCTCCACTTT. Translating it yields CASIGQGIGSPLHF. The rearrangement joins TRBV21-1 to TRBJ1-6; the D call of TRBD1 is as the table states it, not checked on the DNA. TRBV21-1 is tagged as a pseudogene. This CDR3 spans 14 amino acids.

The rearrangement uses TRBV18 and TRBJ1-1; no firm D call. Germline V CDR1 and CDR2: KGHSH, LQKENI. CDR3 length: 12 residues. V was clipped by 5 bases and J by 6 bases, with 10 bases between them. CDR3 nucleotides: TGTGCCAGCTCATCGGACGGTTCTGAAGCTTTCTTT. This gives the protein CASSSDGSEAFF.

The J gene is TRBJ2-1, the V gene TRBV24-1, with TRBD2 matching over 12 bases. Germline loops: CDR1 KGHDR, CDR2 SFDVKD. The V gene end was trimmed by 3 bases and the J gene end by 7 bases; junction bases not matched to a gene: 6. The CDR3 is 16 amino acids. In DNA form, the CDR3 reads TGTGCCACCAGTGATCCCGGACTAGCGGGACAGAATGAGCAGTTCTTC. Translation gives CATSDPGLAGQNEQFF.

The CDR3 region has the DNA TGTGCCAGCAGTGCGACAGCATCCTACGAGCAGTACTTC. Protein sequence: CASSATASYEQYF. This chain joins TRBV2 and TRBJ2-7; weak D call: TRBD1 (5 bases). V was trimmed by 4 bases and J by 1 base, leaving 8 bases between them. This CDR3 is built from 13 residues. CDR1 and CDR2 (germline): SNHLY, FYNNEI.